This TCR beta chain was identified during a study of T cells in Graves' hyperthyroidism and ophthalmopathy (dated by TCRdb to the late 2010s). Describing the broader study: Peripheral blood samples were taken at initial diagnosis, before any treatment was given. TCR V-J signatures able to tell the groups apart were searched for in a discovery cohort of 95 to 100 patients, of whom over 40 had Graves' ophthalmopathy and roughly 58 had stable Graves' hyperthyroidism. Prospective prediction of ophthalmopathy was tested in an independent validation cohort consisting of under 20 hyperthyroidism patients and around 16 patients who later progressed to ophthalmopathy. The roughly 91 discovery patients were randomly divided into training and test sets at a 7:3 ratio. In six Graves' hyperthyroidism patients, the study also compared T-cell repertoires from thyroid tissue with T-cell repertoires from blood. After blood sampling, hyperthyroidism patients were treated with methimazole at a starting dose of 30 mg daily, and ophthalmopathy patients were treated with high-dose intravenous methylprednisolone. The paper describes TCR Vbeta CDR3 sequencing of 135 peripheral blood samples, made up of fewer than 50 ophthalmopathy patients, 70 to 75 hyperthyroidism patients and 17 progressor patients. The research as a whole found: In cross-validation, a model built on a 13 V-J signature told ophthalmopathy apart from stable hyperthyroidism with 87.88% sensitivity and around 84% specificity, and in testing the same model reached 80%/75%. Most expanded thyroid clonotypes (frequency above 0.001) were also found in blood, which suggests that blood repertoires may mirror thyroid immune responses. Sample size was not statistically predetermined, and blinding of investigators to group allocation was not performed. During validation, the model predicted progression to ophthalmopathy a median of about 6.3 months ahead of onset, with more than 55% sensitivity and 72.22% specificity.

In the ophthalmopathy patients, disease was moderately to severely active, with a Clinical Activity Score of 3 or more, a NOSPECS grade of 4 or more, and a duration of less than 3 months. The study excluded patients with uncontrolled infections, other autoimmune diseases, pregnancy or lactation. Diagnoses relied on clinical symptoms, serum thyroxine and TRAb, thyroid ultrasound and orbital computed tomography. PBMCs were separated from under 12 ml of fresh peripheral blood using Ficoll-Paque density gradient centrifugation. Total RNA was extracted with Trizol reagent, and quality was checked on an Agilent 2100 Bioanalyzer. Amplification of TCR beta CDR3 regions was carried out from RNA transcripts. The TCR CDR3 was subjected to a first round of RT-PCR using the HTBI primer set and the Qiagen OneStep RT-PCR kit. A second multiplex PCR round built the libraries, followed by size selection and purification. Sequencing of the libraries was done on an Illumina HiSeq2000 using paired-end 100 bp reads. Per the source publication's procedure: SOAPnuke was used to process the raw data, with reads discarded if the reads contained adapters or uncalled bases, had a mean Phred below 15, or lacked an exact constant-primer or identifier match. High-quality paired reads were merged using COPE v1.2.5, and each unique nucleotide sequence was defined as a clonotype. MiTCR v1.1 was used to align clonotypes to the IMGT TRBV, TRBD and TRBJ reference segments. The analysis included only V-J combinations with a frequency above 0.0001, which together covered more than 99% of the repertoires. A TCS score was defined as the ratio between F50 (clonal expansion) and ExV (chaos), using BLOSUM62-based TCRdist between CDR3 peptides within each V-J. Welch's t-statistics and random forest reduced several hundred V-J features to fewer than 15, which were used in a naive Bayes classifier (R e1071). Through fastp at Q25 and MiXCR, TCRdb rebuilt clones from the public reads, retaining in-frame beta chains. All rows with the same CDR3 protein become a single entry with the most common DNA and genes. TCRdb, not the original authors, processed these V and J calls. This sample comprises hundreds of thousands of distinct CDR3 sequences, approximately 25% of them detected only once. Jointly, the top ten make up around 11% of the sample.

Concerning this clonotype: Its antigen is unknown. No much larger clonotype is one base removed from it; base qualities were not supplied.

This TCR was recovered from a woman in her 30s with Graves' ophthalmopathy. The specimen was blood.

The DNA sequence reads TGTGCCAGCAGCCCCCTCGGGACAGGGGATGGCTACACCTTC. This encodes CASSPLGTGDGYTF. The receptor chain draws on TRBV11-1 and TRBJ1-2; the central 10 bases match TRBD1. Compared with germline, V lacks 5 bases and J lacks 6 bases; bases without a gene match: 6. According to the germline V gene (reference sequence), CDR1 reads SGHAT and CDR2 reads FQDESV. CDR3 length: 14 amino acids, cysteine to phenylalanine. The sequence is cut down to CDR3 DNA, 42 bases in frame from base 1. The full variable domain, with segments outside the CDR3 supplied by the reference TRBV11-1 and TRBJ1-2 proteins, appears as EAEVAQSPRYKITEKSQAVAFWCDPISGHATLYWYRQILGQGPELLVQFQDESVVDDSQLPKDRFSAERLKGVDSTLKIQPAELGDSAMYLCASSPLGTGDGYTFGSGTRLTVV.